Here is one TCR beta chain with its context. Its antigen is currently unknown. Method: immunoSEQ multiplex PCR; TCRdb's copy keeps in-frame clones and lacks some. The sample includes fewer than 90,000 clones, just over 85% of them seen just once. This sample is part of a study of OX40 agonist ivuxolimab in advanced cancers. Points from the study as a whole: Also showing low normalized T-cell clonal expansion were some of the nonresponders. Antigens targeted by the expanded peripheral T cells were not determined. Doses of 0.1 to 3.0 mg/kg were accompanied by clonal expansion of CD4+ and CD8+ blood T cells by week 6.

The source was CD4+ or CD8+ T cells sorted from blood, collected in a trial of the OX40 agonist ivuxolimab. The receptor comes from an adult with an advanced solid tumor such as melanoma, head and neck, liver or kidney cancer.

CDR3 loop: CASSQAGGSYNEQFF. CDR3 nucleotide sequence: TGTGCCAGCAGCCAAGCGGGGGGATCCTACAATGAGCAGTTCTTC. The chain couples TRBV4-2 to TRBJ2-1, with 7 bases lining up with TRBD2. Trimming cost V 1 base and J 1 base; bases outside gene matches: 1. This CDR3 has 15 residues. Germline V gene data show CDR1 as LGHNA and CDR2 as YNFKEQ.